This T cell receptor beta chain emerged from a study of blood T cell repertoires in COVID-19 (dated by TCRdb to the early 2020s). Looking at the study overall: Samples covering the acute and convalescent phases of COVID-19 were provided by collaborators in the United States, Italy and Spain. Samples were obtained from the ongoing ImmuneRACE study (first 160 participants) and from approximately 1,200 subjects provided by 6 global collaborators. The prospective study material was composed of cDNA or gDNA derived from T cells, B-cell-depleted T cells, or PBMCs. A de-identified subject ID, COVID-19 status, age in years and sex were almost always included in the sample metadata. Where HLA class I and class II types were available, the types were taken from metadata supplied by the sample provider, not from assay-based typing. The repertoires were released in a freely available public database meant as a resource for research on the immune response to SARS-CoV-2. Deeply sampled blood TCRbeta repertoires from subjects exposed to, actively infected with, or recovered from COVID-19 were included in the dataset.

The germline V gene yields SNHLY for CDR1 and FYNNEI for CDR2. The CDR3 contains 16 residues, cysteine and phenylalanine counted. Only the CDR3 DNA is retained, 48 bases long and in frame from the first base. Trimming accounts for 6 bases at V and 2 bases at J, while the number of junction bases matched to no gene is 9. Concerning this clone: Its antigen specificity is not known. Base qualities were left out, and no much larger clone turns up one base away.

TCRbeta CDR3 regions were amplified from genomic DNA by means of the immunoSEQ Assay, a bias-controlled multiplex PCR. On the study's bioinformatics: The number of nucleated cells in each sample was estimated from the amplification of reference gene primers within the assay. To quantify the absolute abundance of each unique TCRbeta CDR3 rearrangement, sequence reads were collapsed and filtered. For each sample, productive Simpson clonality was calculated as the square root of Simpson's diversity index over productive rearrangements. TCRdb obtained this table from immuneACCESS and retained in-frame rearrangements with V and J assigned. These tables miss some clones; where compared with another copy, unresolved V genes account for less than half of the shortfall, and the remainder is unexplained. D and trimming were read from the DNA, whereas the V and J calls and clone size are those reported in that table. The sample table records some 120,000 clones; about 85% of these occur just once. Jointly, the top ten make up 3.9% of the sample.

Each collaborating institution followed its own protocols to collect whole blood in K2EDTA tubes. Collaborator samples were shipped for TCRbeta analysis as frozen whole blood, isolated PBMCs, or DNA extracted from either sample type. The research as a whole found: Clinical and demographic metadata were provided uncurated, with the amount varying by source and participant.

This clonotype was sampled from a man aged 60 to 75 with acute or convalescent COVID-19. The sample comprised peripheral blood. The chain was built from TRBV2 and TRBJ2-2; 7 central nucleotides agree with TRBD2. CDR3 loop: CASRHPSGVNTGELFF. Here is the DNA: TGTGCCAGCAGGCACCCTAGCGGAGTTAACACCGGGGAGCTGTTTTTT.